A selection of T cell receptor beta chains follows, all from one sample in a study of OX40 agonist ivuxolimab in advanced cancers. Sequencing used immunoSEQ multiplex PCR; TCRdb keeps in-frame clones, though not all of them. The sample includes about 83,000 clones, roughly four fifths of them seen just once. The material sequenced was CD4+ or CD8+ T cells sorted from blood, taken in a trial of the OX40 agonist ivuxolimab. These receptors were collected from an adult with an advanced solid tumor such as melanoma, head and neck, liver or kidney cancer. Both conserved end residues are part of each CDR3. D genes are given only for firm matches. Clone size is shown for a subset of rows, as once, few, many or a class of expanded clone.

J | D | V | size | DNA | CDR3
TRBJ1-3 | - | TRBV30 | - | TGTGCCTGGAACACAGGGAGTGGAAACACCATATATTTT | CAWNTGSGNTIYF
TRBJ2-1 | - | TRBV4-2 | - | TGTGCCAGCAGCCAAGAGGGAGGGACAGACGGTTCCTACAATGAGCAGTTCTTC | CASSQEGGTDGSYNEQFF
TRBJ1-5 | - | TRBV19 | - | TGTGCCAGTAGTATATATCCCCCAGGGCAGTATAGCAATCAGCCCCAGCATTTT | CASSIYPPGQYSNQPQHF
TRBJ2-7 | - | TRBV5-4 | - | TGTGCCAGCAGCTCCCGGGCTAGCGCCTACGAGCAGTACTTC | CASSSRASAYEQYF
TRBJ2-2 | TRBD1 | TRBV7-8 | few | TGTGCCAGCAGCTCCCTATACAGGGGCACCGGGGAGCTGTTTTTT | CASSSLYRGTGELFF
TRBJ2-2 | TRBD2 | TRBV7-2 | - | TGTGCCAGCAGCCCCCCGGGCGGGGGTTCGTCCGGGGAGCTGTTTTTT | CASSPPGGGSSGELFF
TRBJ2-5 | - | TRBV5-1 | - | TGCGCCAGCAGCCCATCCCCGGGGACCCAGTACTTC | CASSPSPGTQYF
TRBJ2-7 | - | TRBV30 | - | TGTGCCTGGAGTGTACGCTACGAGCAGTACTTC | CAWSVRYEQYF
TRBJ1-5 | - | TRBV6-1 | - | TGTGCCAGCAGTGACACAACAGAAAGCCGGCAGCCCCAGCATTTT | CASSDTTESRQPQHF
TRBJ2-1 | - | TRBV7-8 | - | TGTGCCAGTAACCGGGGGCTAGTCAATGAGCAGTTCTTC | CASNRGLVNEQFF
TRBJ1-5 | TRBD1 | TRBV7-9 | - | TGTGCCAGCAGCTTGTGGGACAGGGGGTCTGATCAGCCCCAGCATTTT | CASSLWDRGSDQPQHF
TRBJ2-7 | TRBD1 | TRBV7-2 | - | TGTGCCAGCAGCTTAGGTCCACAGGGGGCGGGCTACGAGCAGTACTTC | CASSLGPQGAGYEQYF
TRBJ2-2 | - | TRBV10-3 | - | TGTGCCATCAGTGAGATAACCTTCCCCGGGGAGCTGTTTTTT | CAISEITFPGELFF
TRBJ2-1 | - | TRBV7-3 | - | TGTGCCAGCAGCCCCACGGGTTTCGTGGGTAATGAGCAGTTCTTC | CASSPTGFVGNEQFF
TRBJ1-2 | - | TRBV19 | - | TGTGCCAGTAGTAATATGGCCGGTCGATGGGGAGCTAACTATGGCTACACCTTC | CASSNMAGRWGANYGYTF
TRBJ2-1 | TRBD1 | TRBV7-8 | few | TGTGCCAGCAGCCCACGACAGGGCTTAACCTACAATGAGCAGTTCTTC | CASSPRQGLTYNEQFF
TRBJ1-6 | - | TRBV5-6 | - | TGTGCCAGCACCTTCGGTAGGGGGACAAATTCACCCCTCCACTTT | CASTFGRGTNSPLHF
TRBJ1-6 | TRBD1 | TRBV27 | - | TGTGCCAGCCGTTCCCTTTCCGGACAGGGGTTCAATTCACCCCTCCACTTT | CASRSLSGQGFNSPLHF
TRBJ2-5 | TRBD2 | TRBV5-1 | - | TGCGCCAGCAGCATGGGCGGGGGGATCCAAGAGACCCAGTACTTC | CASSMGGGIQETQYF
TRBJ1-3 | - | TRBV9 | few | TGTGCCAGCAAGGGGGAGTCTGGAAACACCATATATTTT | CASKGESGNTIYF
TRBJ2-1 | TRBD2 | TRBV6-1 | - | TGTGCCAGCGGACTAGCGGGACTCTACAATGAGCAGTTCTTC | CASGLAGLYNEQFF
TRBJ2-5 | - | TRBV21-1 | - | TGTGCCAGCAGCAAAGACGGTAGTCTGAACTCCAAAGAGACCCAGTACTTC | CASSKDGSLNSKETQYF
TRBJ2-1 | - | TRBV5-1 | - | TGCGCCAGCAGTCGGGACAAGAGCTCCTACAATGAGCAGTTCTTC | CASSRDKSSYNEQFF
TRBJ1-2 | - | TRBV19 | - | TGTGCCAGTAGTTTCCAGGGAAACTATGGCTACACCTTC | CASSFQGNYGYTF
TRBJ2-3 | - | TRBV6-5 | - | TGTGCCAGCAGCTACGACAGCACAGATACGCAGTATTTT | CASSYDSTDTQYF
TRBJ1-5 | - | TRBV28 | - | TGTGCCAGCACCCCAGGGAGGACCTGGCCCCAGCATTTT | CASTPGRTWPQHF
TRBJ1-4 | - | TRBV5-6 | - | TGTGCCAGCAGCTCCAACAGGGTAAAACTGTTTTTT | CASSSNRVKLFF
TRBJ1-6 | TRBD1 | TRBV5-4 | - | TGTGCCAGCCAAAGGACAGGGGATAATTCACCCCTCCACTTT | CASQRTGDNSPLHF
TRBJ1-1 | - | TRBV5-1 | - | TGCGCCAGCAGCTCCGGAATGAACACTGAAGCTTTCTTT | CASSSGMNTEAFF
TRBJ2-3 | - | TRBV28 | - | TGTGCCAGCAGCGCGACTAGTTCGCGAGATACGCAGTATTTT | CASSATSSRDTQYF
TRBJ2-5 | - | TRBV18 | - | TGTGCCAGCTCACCACAGGCGTCCGGTCGCGAGACCCAGTACTTC | CASSPQASGRETQYF
TRBJ1-1 | - | TRBV6-5 | - | TGTGCCAGCAGTTACTCGTGGTCAGGGAACACTGAAGCTTTCTTT | CASSYSWSGNTEAFF
TRBJ2-1 | TRBD1 | TRBV10-3 | - | TGTGCCATTCCTGGGACAGGGGGCAACAATGAGCAGTTCTTC | CAIPGTGGNNEQFF
TRBJ1-5 | - | TRBV2 | - | TGTGCCAGCAGTGAGGGTATTCCAGGAAATCAGCCCCAGCATTTT | CASSEGIPGNQPQHF
TRBJ1-1 | - | TRBV6-5 | few | TGTGCCAGCAGTCGGGGCCATGAAGCTTTCTTT | CASSRGHEAFF
TRBJ1-6 | - | TRBV9 | - | TGTGCCAGCAGCGTAGAGCGGTCGGGCTCCTATAATTCACCCCTCCACTTT | CASSVERSGSYNSPLHF
TRBJ1-6 | - | TRBV27 | few | TGTGCCAGCAGTTTCGGGACAATCTCTTCACCCCTCCACTTT | CASSFGTISSPLHF
TRBJ2-7 | - | TRBV6-5 | - | TGTGCCAGCAGTCGCGGGACAGCCTCCTACGAGCAGTACTTC | CASSRGTASYEQYF
TRBJ1-2 | - | TRBV5-6 | - | TGTGCCAGCAGCTTGGTGGGGCATGGCTACACCTTC | CASSLVGHGYTF
TRBJ2-7 | TRBD1 | TRBV18 | - | TGTGCCAGCTCCGTGGGGACAGAAGGTTACGAGCAGTACTTC | CASSVGTEGYEQYF
TRBJ1-2 | TRBD1 | TRBV19 | - | TGTGCCAGTAGTATAGCGCGTCTTCAGGGGGAGAACTATGGCTACACCTTC | CASSIARLQGENYGYTF
TRBJ1-5 | - | TRBV18 | - | TGTGCCAGCTCACCAGGGATCGACAATCAGCCCCAGCATTTT | CASSPGIDNQPQHF
TRBJ2-4 | - | TRBV13 | - | TGTGCCAGCTCCAAGGGGGGACAGAATGCCAAAAACATTCAGTACTTC | CASSKGGQNAKNIQYF
TRBJ1-1 | - | TRBV5-1 | - | TGCGCCAGCAGCTTGGTCCCGGACAGACAGAGGGCTGAAGCTTTCTTT | CASSLVPDRQRAEAFF
TRBJ2-3 | - | TRBV7-2 | - | TGTGCCAGCAGCGAGGCGGTGAGGGGCTTCGATACGCAGTATTTT | CASSEAVRGFDTQYF
TRBJ2-1 | - | TRBV5-1 | - | TGCGCCAGCAGCTCTACAGCGAGTGGGACCTACAATGAGCAGTTCTTC | CASSSTASGTYNEQFF
TRBJ2-5 | TRBD2 | TRBV5-6 | once | TGCGCCAGCAGCTTTAAAGAAAGGGAACAGCGGGGTAGGGAGACCCAGTACTTC | CASSFKEREQRGRETQYF
TRBJ1-5 | - | TRBV6-8 | - | TGTGCCAGCATTTGTGGCAGACCCAATCAGCCCCAGCATTTT | CASICGRPNQPQHF
TRBJ1-1 | - | TRBV25-1 | few | TGTGCCAGCAGTGGGCAGGCGGCTGAAGCTTTCTTT | CASSGQAAEAFF
TRBJ1-1 | - | TRBV5-1 | - | TGCGCCAGCAAGACAGAACCCTCGAACACTGAAGCTTTCTTT | CASKTEPSNTEAFF
TRBJ1-3 | - | TRBV5-1 | - | TGCGCCAGCAGCTTGGATACAAACACCATATATTTT | CASSLDTNTIYF
TRBJ2-7 | - | TRBV7-5 | - | TGTGCCAGAAGCTTAGCTCGGGCCTACGAGCAGTACTTC | CARSLARAYEQYF
TRBJ1-6 | - | TRBV5-5 | - | TGTGCCAGCAGCCGACCCGGGTCGGATTCACCCCTCCACTTT | CASSRPGSDSPLHF